This T cell receptor beta chain appears in the sequencing data of a study of T-cell reconstitution after alpha-beta-depleted transplantation in children. Study observations and caveats: From newly produced T cells came most of the T-cell counts and diversity one year after transplant. Surviving thymic progenitors and recipient T cells were the source of high TCRbeta diversity at day 60 in some patients. There were reportedly several hundred expanded graft clones from which alpha-beta T cells came about two months after transplant.

Unmatched junction bases numbered 14, after V lost 4 bases and J lost 4 bases. This CDR3 spans 18 amino acids. From germline, CDR1 is SGHAT and CDR2 FQDESV (reference sequence). Unique molecular identifiers were incorporated into the prepared TCRbeta library. TCRdb passed the PCR reads through MiXCR, listing each CDR3 protein once. This table holds approximately 500,000 distinct CDR3 sequences, 25% to 30% found once. A note on this clonotype: Its antigen is not identified.

The receptor was derived from a boy under three years old with Wiskott-Aldrich syndrome, due to receive a stem cell transplant. The sample here was PBMCs, taken before TCRalphabeta/CD19-depleted stem cell transplant. The chain carries TRBV11-1 and TRBJ2-1; 9 bases fit TRBD2. This CDR3 reads CASSSSGSSGTSYNEQFF. CDR3 in DNA: TGTGCCAGCAGCTCATCCGGGTCTAGCGGGACCTCATACAATGAGCAGTTCTTC.